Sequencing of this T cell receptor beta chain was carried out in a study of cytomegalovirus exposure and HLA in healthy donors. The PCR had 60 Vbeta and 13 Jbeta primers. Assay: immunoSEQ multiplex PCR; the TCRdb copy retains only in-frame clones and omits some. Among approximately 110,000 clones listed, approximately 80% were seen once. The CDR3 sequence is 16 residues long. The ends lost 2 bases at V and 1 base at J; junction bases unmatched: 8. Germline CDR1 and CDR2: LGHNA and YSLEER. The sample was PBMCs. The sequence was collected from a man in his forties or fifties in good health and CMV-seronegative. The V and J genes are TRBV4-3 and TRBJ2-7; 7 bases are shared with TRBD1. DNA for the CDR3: TGCGCCAGCAGCCAATCACTGGACAGGAGATCCTACGAGCAGTACTTC. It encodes CASSQSLDRRSYEQYF.